Below, 17 T cell receptor beta chains from the same sample are listed, as sequenced in a study of early T cells in non-severe SARS-CoV-2 infection (dated by TCRdb to about 2021). Libraries came from 5' RACE. The instrument was a NextSeq 500. TCRdb ran its own pipeline on the public reads, namely fastp trimming at Q25 and MiXCR clone calling, and kept in-frame beta chains. CDR3 protein sequences are deduplicated, and each keeps its most common genes and DNA. The sample includes roughly 20,000 distinct CDR3 sequences, with approximately 6.2% observed a single time. The ten largest clones capture over 5.5% of the sample. The specimen was whole blood. All receptors derive from an adult who was a healthcare worker with PCR-confirmed SARS-CoV-2 infection or an uninfected control (not recorded which).

Notes on this clonotype: Since a much larger clone is just one base distant, this may be a read error. Since no conserved phenylalanine or tryptophan closes the CDR3, a read error is the likely cause. V is TRBV5-3 and J is TRBJ2-1; maybe TRBD1 (6 bases). TRBV5-3 is an ORF for which the function is uncertain. The CDR3 covers 18 residues. V was shortened by 3 bases and J by 7 bases, with 26 bases between the two germline ends. For the CDR3, the DNA is TGTGCCAGAAGCTCCCTAAGCTTCTGTAGCGAGAGGGGGAATGAGCAGTTCTCC. It encodes CARSSLSFCSERGNEQFS.

This clonotype has at least ten counts. This rearrangement joins TRBV10-2 to TRBJ1-2; 12 nucleotides agree with TRBD1. CDR1 is WSHSY, CDR2 SAAADI, per germline. The CDR3 runs to 14 residues. The V and J ends lost 7 bases and 7 bases, in that order; junction bases with no gene match: 7. Here the CDR3 reads CASTRMGQGAGYTF. CDR3 nucleotide sequence: TGCGCCAGCACCCGTATGGGACAGGGGGCTGGCTACACCTTC.

This clonotype was recorded many times. This chain links TRBV28 with TRBJ2-7; D is possibly TRBD2 (6 bases). V lost 6 bases to trimming and J lost 2 bases, with 17 bases between them. The CDR3 consists of 15 residues. The germline V gene encodes CDR1 MDHEN and CDR2 SYDVKM. In DNA, the CDR3 is TGTGCCAGCAGACCAAAACAGGAGGGTACCTACGAGCAGTACTTC. Amino acids: CASRPKQEGTYEQYF.

In this sample, this clonotype is medium-sized. The chain uses TRBV15 and TRBJ1-2; D uncertain. The CDR3 extends over 13 amino acids. Germline CDR1 LNHNV, CDR2 YYDKDF (reference sequence). Trimming removed 0 bases from V and 2 bases from J, with 4 bases in between. The CDR3 coding sequence is TGTGCCACCAGCAGAGATCCGAACTATGGCTACACCTTC. This encodes CATSRDPNYGYTF.

As for this clonotype: Mismatch with germline at one junction end may stem from a read error. The chain carries TRBV6-1 and TRBJ2-7; TRBD2 matches at 15 bases. There are 16 residues in the CDR3. Germline values: CDR1 MNHNS, CDR2 SASEGT. Written as DNA, the CDR3 is TGTGCCGGCAGTGAACCAGGACTAGCGGGAGGGTTCGAGCAGTACTTC. This sequence encodes CAGSEPGLAGGFEQYF.

This clonotype was detected ten times or more. The genes are TRBV2 and TRBJ1-2; D call uncertain. Per the germline V gene, CDR1 is SNHLY and CDR2 is FYNNEI. The CDR3 has 14 residues. Trimming cost V 5 bases and J 6 bases, with 16 bases left between them. The CDR3 spells CASSYRAAADGYTF. The CDR3 bases are TGTGCCAGCAGTTATCGGGCGGCAGCAGATGGCTACACCTTC.

This clonotype was seen repeatedly, ten times or more. The rearrangement links TRBV28 to TRBJ2-6, with unresolved D. Trimming took off 4 bases at V and 0 bases at J, with 7 bases between the two ends. This CDR3 is 15 amino acids long. Germline V gene sequence: CDR1 MDHEN, CDR2 SYDVKM. Here the CDR3 reads CASSSPSSGANVLTF. CDR3 sequence (DNA): TGTGCCAGCAGTTCCCCCAGCTCTGGGGCCAACGTCCTGACTTTC.

V is TRBV20-1 and J is TRBJ2-1; perhaps TRBD2 as D (5 bases). V dropped 6 bases and J dropped 2 bases, with 20 bases sitting between them. CDR3 length equals 16 residues. Looked up from germline, CDR1 is DFQATT and CDR2 is SNEGSKA (reference sequence). The CDR3 nucleotides are TGCAGTGCCCCCCCTTCAGCGGAGCTCGCCTACAATGAGCAGTTCTTC. Translating it yields CSAPPSAELAYNEQFF.

Notes on this clonotype: A much larger clone differs from this one at a single base, so this may be a read error. The chain links TRBV28 to TRBJ1-5; 9 nucleotides align to TRBD1. The germline gives CDR1 MDHEN, CDR2 SYDVKM. The CDR3 loop spans 17 amino acids. The CDR3 sequence is CVSSMDRGLNSNQPQHF. The CDR3 region has the DNA TGTGTCAGCAGCATGGACAGGGGCCTGAATAGCAATCAGCCCCAGCATTTT.

This clonotype was counted at least ten times. V and J are TRBV10-3 and TRBJ2-2; 7 bases agree with TRBD2. The CDR3 is 14 amino acids. J was trimmed by 2 bases and V by 7 bases; bases with no gene match: 4. Per germline, CDR1 ENHRY and CDR2 SYGVKD. CDR3 sequence: CAIKSGANTGELFF. The CDR3 DNA sequence: TGTGCCATCAAAAGCGGGGCCAACACCGGGGAGCTGTTTTTT.

This clonotype was seen many times. V usage is TRBV6-1 and J usage is TRBJ1-2; D is unclear. Germline V gene lookup returns CDR1 MNHNS and CDR2 SASEGT. Trimming cost V 6 bases and J 4 bases, with 9 bases left between them. The CDR3 has 12 amino acids. CDR3 DNA sequence: TGTGCCAGCAGGTCAGATCTCTATGGCTACACCTTC. This codes for CASRSDLYGYTF.

The V and J genes are TRBV6-1 and TRBJ1-2; D call uncertain. The length of the CDR3 is 14 residues. Trimming removed 5 bases at V and 4 bases at J, with 14 bases between. Germline CDR1 reads MNHNS; CDR2 reads SASEGT. Here the CDR3 reads CASSTHFQSYGYTF. The DNA of the CDR3 is TGTGCCAGCAGTACCCATTTCCAAAGCTATGGCTACACCTTC.

This clonotype was counted ten times or more. J is TRBJ2-4 and V is TRBV7-9, with D tentatively TRBD1 (8 bases). Germline V gene sequence: CDR1 SEHNR, CDR2 FQNEAQ (reference sequence). Trimming removed 3 bases from V and 14 bases from J, with 14 bases in between. This CDR3 contains 12 residues. CDR3 sequence: CASSFGQGGEYF. The CDR3 DNA sequence: TGTGCCAGCAGCTTTGGACAGGGAGGGGAGTACTTC.

This clonotype was recorded many times. The chain links TRBV20-1 to TRBJ2-7, with TRBD1 as a possible D gene (5 bases). V was pared by 6 bases and J by 2 bases, with 14 bases between. This CDR3 contains 13 residues. Germline V gene data show CDR1 as DFQATT and CDR2 as SNEGSKA (reference sequence). In DNA, the CDR3 is TGCAGTGCCACTATGACAGAAACCTACGAGCAGTACTTC. It codes for CSATMTETYEQYF.

This clonotype was picked up many times. V gene TRBV5-6 combines with J gene TRBJ2-1, with D possibly being TRBD1 or TRBD2 (7 bases each). With 5 bases removed from V and 6 bases from J, the gap between germline ends came to 18 bases. Germline values: CDR1 SGHDT, CDR2 YYEEEE. This CDR3 has 15 amino acids. The CDR3 sequence: CASSLTGTTRNEQFF. CDR3 bases: TGTGCCAGCAGTCTGACAGGGACTACCCGCAATGAGCAGTTCTTC.

The chain carries TRBV28 and TRBJ2-7; D unresolved. The CDR3 runs 13 residues. Deletions cut 2 bases from V and 2 bases from J, with 7 bases between. CDR1 and CDR2 (germline): MDHEN, SYDVKM. As DNA, the CDR3 is TGTGCCAGCAGTTTAACCGAGACCTACGAGCAGTACTTC. This encodes CASSLTETYEQYF. Full variable domain (remainder filled in from reference TRBV28 and TRBJ2-7): DVKVTQSSRYLVKRTGEKVFLECVQDMDHENMFWYRQDPGLGLRLIYFSYDVKMKEKGDIPEGYSVSREKKERFSLILESASTNQTSMYLCASSLTETYEQYFGPGTRLTVT.

This clonotype was recorded at least ten times. The chain has TRBV29-1 and TRBJ1-6; TRBD1 matches 9 bases. There are 13 residues in the CDR3. Germline CDR1 is SQVTM and CDR2 is ANQGSEA. The V and J ends lost 4 bases and 6 bases, in that order; junction bases with no gene match: 1. CDR3 amino acids: CSVAGQGNSPLHF. The CDR3 DNA follows: TGCAGCGTTGCGGGACAGGGTAATTCACCCCTCCACTTT. The full variable domain, with the rest looked up from reference TRBV29-1 and TRBJ1-6, is SAVISQKPSRDICQRGTSLTIQCQVDSQVTMMFWYRQQPGQSLTLIATANQGSEATYESGFVIDKFPISRPNLTFSTLTVSNMSPEDSSIYLCSVAGQGNSPLHFGNGTRLTVT.